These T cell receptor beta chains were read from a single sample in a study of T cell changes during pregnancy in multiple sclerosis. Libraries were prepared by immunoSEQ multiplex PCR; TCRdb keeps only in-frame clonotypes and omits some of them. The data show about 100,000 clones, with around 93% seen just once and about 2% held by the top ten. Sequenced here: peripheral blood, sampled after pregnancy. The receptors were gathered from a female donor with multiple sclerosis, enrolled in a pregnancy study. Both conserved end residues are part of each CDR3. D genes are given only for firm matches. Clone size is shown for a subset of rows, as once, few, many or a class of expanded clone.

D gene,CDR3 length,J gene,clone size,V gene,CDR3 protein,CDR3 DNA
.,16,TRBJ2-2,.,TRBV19,CASSISPAAVSGELFF,TGTGCCAGTAGTATAAGCCCCGCGGCCGTATCCGGGGAGCTGTTTTTT
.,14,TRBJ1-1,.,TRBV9,CASSVGSGNTEAFF,TGTGCCAGCAGCGTGGGCAGTGGGAACACTGAAGCTTTCTTT
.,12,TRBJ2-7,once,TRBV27,CASREGLIKQYF,TGTGCCAGCAGGGAGGGCCTTATTAAGCAGTACTTC
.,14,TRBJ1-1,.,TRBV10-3,CAISQQGQNTEAFF,TGTGCCATCAGCCAACAGGGCCAGAACACTGAAGCTTTCTTT
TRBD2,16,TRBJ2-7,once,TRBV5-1,CASSLGTSGSRYEQYF,TGCGCCAGCAGCTTAGGGACTAGCGGGAGTAGGTACGAGCAGTACTTC
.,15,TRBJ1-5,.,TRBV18,CASSSLGARDQPQHF,TGTGCCAGCTCCTCACTGGGGGCCAGGGATCAGCCCCAGCATTTT
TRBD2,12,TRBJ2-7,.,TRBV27,CASRGLAYEQYF,TGTGCCAGCAGGGGACTAGCCTACGAGCAGTACTTC
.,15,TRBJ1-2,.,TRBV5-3,CARSLVEGLNYGYTF,TGTGCCAGAAGCTTGGTTGAGGGATTGAACTATGGCTACACCTTC
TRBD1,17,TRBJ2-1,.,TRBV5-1,CASSAKDRGIVSNEQFF,TGCGCCAGCAGCGCGAAAGACAGGGGAATAGTTAGCAATGAGCAGTTCTTC
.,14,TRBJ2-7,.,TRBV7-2,CASSLVGVAGEQYF,TGTGCCAGCAGCTTAGTAGGGGTCGCAGGCGAGCAGTACTTC
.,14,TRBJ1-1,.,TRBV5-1,CASSREGRGSEAFF,TGCGCCAGCAGCCGGGAAGGGAGGGGGTCTGAAGCTTTCTTT
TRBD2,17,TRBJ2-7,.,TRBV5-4,CASSSRRRTSGVGEQYF,TGTGCCAGCAGCTCTCGGAGGAGGACTAGCGGGGTGGGGGAGCAGTACTTC
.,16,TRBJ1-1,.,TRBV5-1,CASSSYDRAGGAEAFF,TGCGCCAGCAGCTCATACGACCGGGCCGGGGGTGCTGAAGCTTTCTTT
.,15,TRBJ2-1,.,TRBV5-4,CASSFKTSFWNEQFF,TGTGCCAGCAGCTTCAAGACTAGTTTCTGGAATGAGCAGTTCTTC
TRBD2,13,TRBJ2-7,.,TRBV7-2,CASSFSGSYEQYF,TGTGCCAGCAGCTTTAGCGGGTCCTACGAGCAGTACTTC
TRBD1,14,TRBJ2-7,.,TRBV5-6,CASSRTGSSYEQYF,TGTGCCAGCAGCAGGACAGGGTCATCCTACGAGCAGTACTTC
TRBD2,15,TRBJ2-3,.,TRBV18,CASSFSGTNTDTQYF,TGTGCCAGCTCGTTTAGCGGGACTAACACAGATACGCAGTATTTT
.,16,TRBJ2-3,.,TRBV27,CASSQLTRGGTDTQYF,TGTGCCAGCAGTCAACTGACGCGGGGCGGCACAGATACGCAGTATTTT
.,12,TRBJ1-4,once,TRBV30,CAWSSGLGKLFF,TGTGCCTGGAGCTCCGGCCTCGGGAAACTGTTTTTT
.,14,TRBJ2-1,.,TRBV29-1,CSGGGTSSYNEQFF,TGCAGCGGCGGTGGAACTAGCTCCTACAATGAGCAGTTCTTC
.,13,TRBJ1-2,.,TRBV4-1,CASSQVVNYGYTF,TGCGCCAGCAGCCAAGTAGTGAACTATGGCTACACCTTC
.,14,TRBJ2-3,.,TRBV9,CASSVVSSTDTQYF,TGTGCCAGCAGCGTTGTGTCTAGCACAGATACGCAGTATTTT
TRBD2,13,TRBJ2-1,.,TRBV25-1,CASSLGTINEQFF,TGTGCCAGCAGCCTCGGGACTATCAATGAGCAGTTCTTC
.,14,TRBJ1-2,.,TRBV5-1,CASSLSRQSDGYTF,TGCGCCAGCAGCTTGTCGAGACAGTCGGATGGCTACACCTTC
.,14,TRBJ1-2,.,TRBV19,CASSTGHVYYGYTF,TGTGCCAGTAGTACGGGACATGTATACTATGGCTACACCTTC
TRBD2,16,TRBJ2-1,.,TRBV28,CASSLNSGSARDEQFF,TGTGCCAGCAGTTTAAATAGCGGGAGCGCTAGGGATGAGCAGTTCTTC
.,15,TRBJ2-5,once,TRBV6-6,CASSPTGSLGETQYF,TGTGCCAGCAGCCCCACCGGGTCTCTCGGAGAGACCCAGTACTTC
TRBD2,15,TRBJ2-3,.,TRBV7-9,CASSWASGFTDTQYF,TGTGCCAGCAGCTGGGCTAGCGGCTTCACAGATACGCAGTATTTT
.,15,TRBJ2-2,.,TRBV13,CASSLGGTKAGELFF,TGTGCCAGCAGCTTAGGGGGGACAAAGGCCGGGGAGCTGTTTTTT
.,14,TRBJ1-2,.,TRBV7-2,CASSFGGGGYGYTF,TGTGCCAGCAGCTTTGGGGGGGGAGGCTATGGCTACACCTTC
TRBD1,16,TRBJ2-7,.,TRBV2,CASSVSGTEDSYEQYF,TGTGCCAGCAGTGTCTCCGGGACAGAGGACTCCTACGAGCAGTACTTC
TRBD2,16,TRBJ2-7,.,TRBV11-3,CASSLASSGGAYEQYF,TGTGCCAGCAGCTTAGCGTCTAGCGGGGGGGCCTACGAGCAGTACTTC
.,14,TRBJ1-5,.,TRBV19,CASSVSLSNQPQHF,TGTGCCAGTTCGGTTTCCCTGAGCAATCAGCCCCAGCATTTT
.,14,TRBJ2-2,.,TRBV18,CASSPFRDTGELFF,TGTGCCAGCTCACCATTTCGGGACACCGGGGAGCTGTTTTTT
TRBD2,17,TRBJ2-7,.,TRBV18,CASSPKAGTSVSYEQYF,TGTGCCAGCTCACCTAAAGCTGGGACTAGCGTTTCCTACGAGCAGTACTTC